Each of the 26 T cell receptor beta chains below was sequenced from the same sample in a study of shared clonotypes between healthy human individuals. Assay used: immunoSEQ multiplex PCR; TCRdb lists only in-frame clones, some missing. Among over 950,000 clones, approximately 80% were seen once, and the ten largest hold about 0.94%. Material for sequencing was memory CD4+ T cells from PBMCs. Subset given: CD45RA-negative fraction. The receptors here all came from a man aged 18-30 years in good health. Some clones in this sample may be carry-over from other donors' samples.

The V and J genes are TRBV6-1 and TRBJ2-3, with 8 bases fitting TRBD1. The CDR3 loop spans 15 amino acids. CDR1 MNHNS and CDR2 SASEGT come from the germline V gene. V lost 4 bases, J lost 0 bases, and 3 bases stayed unmatched. The CDR3 DNA follows: TGTGCCAGCAGTGCGGACAGGGTTAGCACAGATACGCAGTATTTT. Translating it yields CASSADRVSTDTQYF.

The chain joins TRBV5-1 to TRBJ2-5; 8 bases are shared with TRBD2. The V and J ends lost 1 base and 2 bases, in that order; junction bases with no gene match: 10. CDR3 size: 17 residues. CDR1 SGHRS and CDR2 YFSETQ come from the germline V gene. The CDR3 DNA follows: TGCGCCAGCAGCTTGACGCGGGAGGCTTCTGGACAAGAGACCCAGTACTTC. This translates into CASSLTREASGQETQYF. Full variable domain (missing parts from reference TRBV5-1 and TRBJ2-5): KAGVTQTPRYLIKTRGQQVTLSCSPISGHRSVSWYQQTPGQGLQFLFEYFSETQRNKGNFPGRFSGRQFSNSRSEMNVSTLELGDSALYLCASSLTREASGQETQYFGPGTRLLVL.

V is TRBV7-2 and J is TRBJ1-1, with a possible D match to TRBD1 (5 bases). V lost 5 bases and J lost 1, with 8 bases in between. Germline V lookup: CDR1 SGHTA, CDR2 FQGNSA. The CDR3 has 13 amino acids. CDR3 region: CASSVDRNTEAFF. DNA for the CDR3: TGTGCCAGCAGCGTCGACAGGAACACTGAAGCTTTCTTT.

The chain uses TRBV4-1 and TRBJ2-7; 9 nucleotides match TRBD2. Germline CDR1 MGHRA, CDR2 YSYEKL. V shed 1 base, J shed 4 bases, and the junction held 11 bases outside the gene matches. The CDR3 sequence is 17 residues long. The CDR3 loop is CASSQGAEGLAHYEQYF. The DNA of the CDR3 is TGCGCCAGCAGCCAAGGAGCTGAGGGACTAGCACATTACGAGCAGTACTTC.

V gene TRBV6-6 combines with J gene TRBJ2-3; a possible D gene is TRBD1 (7 bases). CDR1 MNHNY and CDR2 SVGAGI come from the germline V gene (reference sequence). The CDR3 totals 12 residues. V was pared by 7 bases and J by 6 bases, with 11 bases between. The CDR3 nucleotides are TGTGCCAGCAACTCAGGGGGGGATACGCAGTATTTT. This sequence encodes CASNSGGDTQYF.

Only a few counts were recorded for this clone. The chain combines TRBV30 with TRBJ1-2; the D gene is possibly TRBD1 (5 bases). Germline loops: CDR1 GTSNPN, CDR2 SVGIG (reference sequence). CDR3 length equals 15 residues. Trimming removed 3 bases at V and 8 bases at J, with 22 bases between. CDR3 in amino acids: CAWREYAREVGGYTF. The CDR3 DNA reads TGTGCCTGGAGGGAATACGCCAGGGAGGTGGGCGGCTACACCTTC.

The table lists this clone with a count of one. The chain links TRBV28 to TRBJ1-1; D is unresolved. This CDR3 has 14 amino acids. The germline V gene has CDR1 MDHEN and CDR2 SYDVKM. V dropped 3 bases and J dropped 5 bases, with 13 bases sitting between them. The CDR3 reads CASSFPSRGTEAFF. Here the CDR3 DNA reads TGTGCCAGCAGTTTCCCCTCTCGAGGTACTGAAGCTTTCTTT.

A word on this clone: An end of the junction does not agree with germline; a read error may underlie this. The chain links TRBV2 to TRBJ2-7; possible D gene TRBD1, 5 bases. Germline-derived CDR1 and CDR2 are SNHLY and FYNNEI. The CDR3 sequence is 12 residues long. This chain's CDR3 is CATRQITYGQYF. Here the CDR3 DNA reads TGTGCCACCCGACAGATTACCTACGGGCAGTACTTC.

V gene TRBV5-6 combines with J gene TRBJ2-7; either TRBD1 or TRBD2 may supply D (5 bases each). V lost 0 bases and J lost 7, with 14 bases in between. Germline V CDR1 and CDR2: SGHDT, YYEEEE. This CDR3 comprises 14 residues. Written as DNA, the CDR3 is TGTGCCAGCAGCTTGGGGGACGCCGGAAGGGAGCAGTACTTC. The encoded protein is CASSLGDAGREQYF. Together with reference TRBV5-6 and TRBJ2-7, the CDR3 gives the full variable domain: DAGVTQSPTHLIKTRGQQVTLRCSPKSGHDTVSWYQQALGQGPQFIFQYYEEEERQRGNFPDRFSGHQFPNYSSELNVNALLLGDSALYLCASSLGDAGREQYFGPGTRLTVT.

This clone has a handful of counts. V usage is TRBV27 and J usage is TRBJ1-1, with D possibly being TRBD1 (6 bases). Between the trimmed V and J ends, which lost 2 bases and 8 bases, there was a span of 12 bases. Germline lookup yields CDR1 MNHEY and CDR2 SMNVEV (reference sequence). This CDR3 is built from 13 residues. CDR3 sequence (DNA): TGTGCCAGCAGTTTAGGGGGGCGAACCGAAGCTTTCTTT. Translation: CASSLGGRTEAFF.

CDR3 DNA: TGTGCCAGCAGCCCGAGGCTTCCCGAGGACATTCAGTACTTC. Its translation: CASSPRLPEDIQYF. V gene TRBV9 combines with J gene TRBJ2-4, with no clear D. Per the germline V gene, CDR1 is SGDLS and CDR2 is YYNGEE. There are 14 residues in the CDR3. V lost 4 bases, J lost 8 bases, and 16 bases lay in between.

The chain is built from TRBV7-9 and TRBJ2-1, with 10 bases matching TRBD2. The length of the CDR3 is 15 residues. Germline trimming cut 1 base from V and 6 bases from J; bases unmatched to any gene: 3. Germline V gene lookup returns CDR1 SEHNR and CDR2 FQNEAQ (reference sequence). Here the CDR3 DNA reads TGTGCCAGCAGCTTAGAGCTAGCGGGAGTCAATGAGCAGTTCTTC. Its translation: CASSLELAGVNEQFF.

The chain recombines TRBV27 with TRBJ2-3; the match to TRBD2 covers 10 bases. Trimming at V came to 2 bases and at J to 6 bases, leaving 8 bases not matched to a gene. The germline CDR1 and CDR2 sequences are MNHEY and SMNVEV (reference sequence). The CDR3 has 16 amino acids. The CDR3 region is CASSLRAGGPWDTQYF. The CDR3, as DNA: TGTGCCAGCAGTTTAAGAGCGGGAGGGCCATGGGATACGCAGTATTTT.

Points on this clone: Other DNA sequences from this sample encode an identical CDR3 as well. This rearrangement joins TRBV5-1 to TRBJ2-7, with D maybe TRBD1 (5 bases). The CDR3 totals 14 residues. Germline V gene sequence: CDR1 SGHRS, CDR2 YFSETQ. Trimming took off 4 bases at V and 1 base at J, with 12 bases between the two ends. CDR3 nucleotide sequence: TGCGCCAGCAGCCCCGGCACAGGATCCTACGAGCAGTACTTC. This sequence encodes CASSPGTGSYEQYF.

The rearrangement joins TRBV28 to TRBJ2-3, with D possibly being TRBD2 (6 bases). V lost 0 bases to trimming and J lost 12 bases, with 7 bases between them. This CDR3 comprises 11 residues. Germline V gene lookup returns CDR1 MDHEN and CDR2 SYDVKM. The CDR3 DNA sequence: TGTGCCAGCAGTTTATGGGAGGGACAGTATTTT. Its protein is CASSLWEGQYF.

This chain joins TRBV6-5 and TRBJ2-7; tentatively, D is TRBD1 (6 bases). The CDR3 sequence is 16 residues long. CDR1 and CDR2 (germline): MNHEY, SVGAGI. V was trimmed by 4 bases and J by 0 bases, leaving 16 bases between them. CDR3 loop: CASSLGAPHLSYEQYF. The CDR3 nucleotides are TGTGCCAGCAGTTTGGGGGCCCCTCATCTCTCCTACGAGCAGTACTTC.

This clone has a handful of counts. The chain employs TRBV14 and TRBJ2-3, with a weak D call TRBD2 (6 bases). The V end was cut by 1 base, the J end by 4 bases, with 12 bases between. There are 15 residues in the CDR3. Germline CDR1 is SGHDN and CDR2 is FVKESK. The DNA of the CDR3 is TGTGCCAGCAGCCAAGTCGGGAGTCGGGCAGATACGCAGTATTTT. Residues: CASSQVGSRADTQYF.

This clone has only one observation. This sequence joins TRBV7-9 and TRBJ1-4; 11 bases map to TRBD1. With V trimmed by 3 bases and J by 3 bases, 6 bases remained unmatched. Germline V gene lookup returns CDR1 SEHNR and CDR2 FQNEAQ (reference sequence). The CDR3 has 17 residues. The chain's CDR3 is CASSFGQGAGSNEKLFF. The CDR3 DNA reads TGTGCCAGCAGCTTCGGACAGGGGGCCGGGTCTAATGAAAAACTGTTTTTT.

This chain joins TRBV2 and TRBJ2-5; 10 bases align to TRBD1. This CDR3 has 14 amino acids. Germline-derived CDR1 and CDR2 are SNHLY and FYNNEI. J was trimmed by 5 bases and V by 7 bases; bases with no gene match: 7. The CDR3 DNA sequence: TGTGCCAGCACCCCCGACAGGGGGCAGGAGACCCAGTACTTC. It codes for CASTPDRGQETQYF.

This CDR3 reads CASSQRDTQNTEAFF. CDR3 DNA sequence: TGCGCCAGCAGCCAACGGGACACCCAGAACACTGAAGCTTTCTTT. The V call is TRBV4-1, the J call TRBJ1-1; D possibly corresponds to TRBD1 (6 bases). V was trimmed by 2 bases and J by 1 base, leaving 11 bases between them. Germline V gives CDR1 MGHRA, CDR2 YSYEKL. This CDR3 region has 15 residues.

The chain joins TRBV2 to TRBJ2-1; D might be TRBD2 (5 bases). Germline CDR1 and CDR2: SNHLY and FYNNEI. There are 12 residues in the CDR3. The V and J ends lost 7 bases and 7 bases respectively, with 11 bases between them. CDR3 region: CASTSPGNEQFF. The CDR3, as DNA: TGTGCCAGCACCTCGCCGGGGAATGAGCAGTTCTTC.

The rearrangement links TRBV2 to TRBJ1-4, with TRBD1 as a possible D gene (5 bases). V shed 3 bases and J shed 3 bases, with 8 bases lying between them. The CDR3 runs to 14 residues. Germline V gene lookup returns CDR1 SNHLY and CDR2 FYNNEI. The CDR3 region is CASSDREANEKLFF. The CDR3 coding sequence is TGTGCCAGCAGTGACAGGGAAGCTAATGAAAAACTGTTTTTT. Filled out from reference TRBV2 and TRBJ1-4, the complete variable domain reads EPEVTQTPSHQVTQMGQEVILRCVPISNHLYFYWYRQILGQKVEFLVSFYNNEISEKSEIFDDQFSVERPDGSNFTLKIRSTKLEDSAMYFCASSDREANEKLFFGSGTQLSVL.

Ten or more counts support this clone. The chain links TRBV2 to TRBJ1-3; D is ambiguous. The V end was cut by 11 bases, the J end by 0 bases, with 14 bases between. The V gene's germline CDR1 is SNHLY and CDR2 FYNNEI. The CDR3 spans 14 residues. The DNA for the CDR3 is TGTGCCTCCAAGGTCGACATCTCTGGAAACACCATATATTTT. Encoded protein: CASKVDISGNTIYF.

This clone is a singleton in its sample. The rearrangement uses TRBV5-1 and TRBJ2-5; D is perhaps TRBD1 (6 bases). Germline V gene sequence: CDR1 SGHRS, CDR2 YFSETQ. V lost 2 bases and J 5 bases, leaving 13 bases between the germline ends. The CDR3 runs 14 residues. The CDR3 is CASSLQGSRETQYF. In nucleotides, the CDR3 is TGCGCCAGCAGCTTACAGGGTAGTCGGGAGACCCAGTACTTC.

The V gene is TRBV27, the J gene TRBJ1-3, with unresolved D. CDR1 is MNHEY and CDR2 is SMNVEV in the germline V gene (reference sequence). Trimming stripped 5 bases from V and 2 bases from J, with 13 bases between. This CDR3 contains 15 residues. The CDR3 sequence: CASSAKGFPGNTIYF. CDR3 sequence (DNA): TGTGCCAGCAGTGCCAAAGGGTTCCCTGGAAACACCATATATTTT.

The chain links TRBV6-1 to TRBJ2-7; TRBD1 matches 7 bases. The ends lost 3 bases at V and 0 bases at J; junction bases unmatched: 5. Per germline, CDR1 MNHNS and CDR2 SASEGT. The CDR3 totals 15 residues. The CDR3 loop reads CASSDPRTGSYEQYF. CDR3 bases: TGTGCCAGCAGTGACCCCCGGACAGGCTCCTACGAGCAGTACTTC.